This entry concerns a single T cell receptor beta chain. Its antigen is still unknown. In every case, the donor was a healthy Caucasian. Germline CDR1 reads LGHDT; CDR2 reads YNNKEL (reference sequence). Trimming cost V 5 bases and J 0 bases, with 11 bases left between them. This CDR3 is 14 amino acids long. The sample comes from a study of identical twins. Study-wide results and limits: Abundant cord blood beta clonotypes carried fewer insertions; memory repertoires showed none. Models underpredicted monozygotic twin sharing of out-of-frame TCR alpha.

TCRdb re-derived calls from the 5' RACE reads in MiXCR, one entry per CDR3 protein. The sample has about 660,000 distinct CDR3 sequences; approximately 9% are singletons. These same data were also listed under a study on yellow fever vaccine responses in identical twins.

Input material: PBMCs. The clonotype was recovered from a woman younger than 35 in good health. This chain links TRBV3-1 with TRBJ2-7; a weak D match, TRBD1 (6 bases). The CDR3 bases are TGTGCCAGCAGCAGGGGGACAAGCTCCTACGAGCAGTACTTC. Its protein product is CASSRGTSSYEQYF.